The 26 T cell receptor beta chains below come from one sample, sequenced in a study of blood T cell repertoires in COVID-19. The repertoire was sequenced with immunoSEQ multiplex PCR; TCRdb's copy has only in-frame clones and lacks some. There are about 210,000 clones in the sample; over 70% occur only once, and 8.2% lies in the top ten. Sequenced sample: peripheral blood. These receptors were collected from a woman in her 50s with acute or convalescent COVID-19.

V and J are TRBV29-1 and TRBJ2-7; 12 bases match TRBD1. Per germline, CDR1 SQVTM and CDR2 ANQGSEA. The J segment lost 4 bases and the V segment lost 7 bases, leaving 2 bases of the junction unmatched. CDR3 length equals 12 residues. The DNA for the CDR3 is TGCAGCGGGGGACAGGGGGCGTACGAGCAGTACTTC. Translating gives CSGGQGAYEQYF.

The chain combines TRBV10-3 with TRBJ2-2; D not resolved. Between the trimmed V and J ends, which lost 0 bases and 2 bases, there was a span of 4 bases. Germline CDR1 ENHRY, CDR2 SYGVKD. The CDR3 covers 14 residues. CDR3: CAISESQNTGELFF. DNA of the CDR3: TGTGCCATCAGTGAGTCCCAAAACACCGGGGAGCTGTTTTTT.

This clone has more than one count but fewer than ten. This chain connects TRBV29-1 to TRBJ2-7, with a tentative D call TRBD1 (6 bases). In germline, CDR1 is SQVTM, CDR2 ANQGSEA. Trimming pared 3 bases from V and 3 bases from J, leaving 12 bases between. The CDR3 spans 13 residues. CDR3 protein: CSVDTGSDYEQYF. CDR3 bases: TGCAGCGTTGATACAGGGTCGGACTACGAGCAGTACTTC.

This clone appeared once. CDR3 loop: CASSVALAVYEQYF. The CDR3 region has the DNA TGTGCCAGCAGCGTAGCCCTGGCGGTCTACGAGCAGTACTTC. The chain combines TRBV9 with TRBJ2-7; D not resolved. Germline loops: CDR1 SGDLS, CDR2 YYNGEE. Deletions cut 0 bases from V and 3 bases from J, with 10 bases between. The CDR3 totals 14 residues.

This sequence joins TRBV30 and TRBJ1-5; 9 bases match TRBD1. The CDR3 runs 15 residues. Trimming at V came to 5 bases and at J to 0 bases, leaving 5 bases not matched to a gene. Germline V gene data show CDR1 as GTSNPN and CDR2 as SVGIG (reference sequence). In nucleotides, the CDR3 is TGTGCCTGGGACAGGGGGATTAATAGCAATCAGCCCCAGCATTTT. It specifies CAWDRGINSNQPQHF. The entire variable domain, with the rest obtained from reference TRBV30 and TRBJ1-5, is as follows: SQTIHQWPATLVQPVGSPLSLECTVEGTSNPNLYWYRQAAGRGLQLLFYSVGIGQISSEVPQNLSASRPQDRQFILSSKKLLLSDSGFYLCAWDRGINSNQPQHFGDGTRLSIL.

CDR3: CASSEWGQGPEQYF. DNA for the CDR3: TGTGCCAGCAGTGAATGGGGGCAGGGCCCCGAGCAGTACTTC. The V call is TRBV25-1, the J call TRBJ2-7; perhaps TRBD1 as D (6 bases). CDR1 is MGHDK, CDR2 SYGVNS, per germline. This CDR3 is built from 14 residues. With 1 base removed from V and 6 bases from J, the gap between germline ends came to 13 bases.

The chain links TRBV18 to TRBJ2-1; 7 nucleotides agree with TRBD2. From germline, CDR1 is KGHSH and CDR2 LQKENI. Trimming at V came to 2 bases and at J to 9 bases, leaving 7 bases not matched to a gene. CDR3 size: 14 residues. In DNA form, the CDR3 reads TGTGCCAGCTCACCAGGGGGACTAATTCTTGAGCAGTTCTTC. The encoded protein is CASSPGGLILEQFF.

This clone was picked up one time. The V gene is TRBV24-1, the J gene TRBJ2-1; D possibly corresponds to TRBD2 (6 bases). The ends were cut back, 10 bases at V and 1 base at J, with 13 bases in the middle. This CDR3 is built from 14 residues. CDR1 is KGHDR, CDR2 SFDVKD, per germline. The CDR3, as DNA: TGTGCCACGGAGGGAACAGCTTCCTACAATGAGCAGTTCTTC. It translates to CATEGTASYNEQFF.

CDR3 in DNA: TGTGCCACCAGTGATTTTCACAGGGGGAATGAGCAGTTCTTC. Translating gives CATSDFHRGNEQFF. The chain combines TRBV24-1 with TRBJ2-1; 8 bases are shared with TRBD1. Losses at the gene ends were 1 base for V and 7 bases for J; bases not matched to a gene: 2. This CDR3 has 14 residues. Germline loops: CDR1 KGHDR, CDR2 SFDVKD.

A word on this clone: Distinct nucleotide sequences in the sample also encode this CDR3. CDR3 in amino acids: CASSLTGVEKLFF. In DNA form, the CDR3 reads TGTGCCAGCAGCCTGACAGGGGTTGAAAAACTGTTTTTT. The V call is TRBV5-4, the J call TRBJ1-4, with 8 bases that match TRBD1. The V gene's germline CDR1 is SGHNT and CDR2 YYREEE (reference sequence). The CDR3 runs 13 residues. Trimming removed 4 bases from V and 7 bases from J; junction bases left unmatched: 3.

This clone was recorded once. DNA for the CDR3: TGTGCCACCAGTGATTCGGGTCTTGAAGACACAGATACGCAGTATTTT. It encodes CATSDSGLEDTDTQYF. V usage is TRBV24-1 and J usage is TRBJ2-3; D is ambiguous. The CDR3 is 16 residues long. CDR1 KGHDR and CDR2 SFDVKD come from the germline V gene. V lost 2 bases, J lost 2 bases, and 13 bases lay in between.

This clone has just one count. The rearrangement joins TRBV28 to TRBJ1-3; D is perhaps TRBD1 (5 bases). CDR1 is MDHEN and CDR2 is SYDVKM in the germline V gene. This CDR3 has 15 amino acids. The V end was cut by 6 bases, the J end by 9 bases, with 21 bases between. CDR3 protein: CASSDPGRNLGTIYF. CDR3 nucleotide sequence: TGTGCCAGCAGCGACCCAGGGCGCAATCTCGGCACCATATATTTT.

The chain is built from TRBV11-1 and TRBJ2-1; 8 nucleotides align to TRBD1. The CDR3 length is 13 residues. The V gene's germline CDR1 is SGHAT and CDR2 FQDESV (reference sequence). V trimming: 10 bases; J trimming: 10 bases; junction bases outside the gene matches: 12. Here the CDR3 DNA reads TGTGCCACCCGCAGACAGGGGATTCGGGAGCAGTTCTTC. Translation gives CATRRQGIREQFF.

CDR3 sequence: CATNLLGVLTF. CDR3 nucleotides: TGTGCCACCAACTTACTCGGGGTCCTGACTTTC. This chain connects TRBV11-2 to TRBJ2-6, with D hard to call. This CDR3 comprises 11 residues. Between the trimmed V and J ends, which lost 10 bases and 13 bases, there was a span of 14 bases. CDR1 SGHAT and CDR2 FQNNGV come from the germline V gene.

The chain recombines TRBV28 with TRBJ2-6, with D possibly matching TRBD2 (5 bases). CDR1 and CDR2 from the germline V gene are MDHEN and SYDVKM. Trimming shortened V by 7 bases and J by 2 bases, and 9 bases separated the two germline ends. CDR3 length equals 14 residues. The CDR3 DNA follows: TGTGCCAGCATCACGAGGGCTGGGGCCAACGTCCTGACTTTC. Protein: CASITRAGANVLTF.

The chain combines TRBV7-3 with TRBJ2-5; a possible D gene is TRBD2 (5 bases). Per the germline V gene, CDR1 is SGHTA and CDR2 is FQGTGA. The CDR3 sequence is 13 residues long. The V gene lost 4 bases and the J gene lost 2 bases, with 8 bases spanning the gap. CDR3 sequence reads: CASSSTMQETQYF. CDR3 DNA sequence: TGTGCCAGCAGCTCGACTATGCAAGAGACCCAGTACTTC.

V is TRBV2 and J is TRBJ1-1; D perhaps matches TRBD1 (6 bases). Germline V CDR1 and CDR2: SNHLY, FYNNEI. V gave up 5 bases and J gave up 7 bases, with 8 bases separating them. CDR3 length: 11 residues. CDR3 nucleotide sequence: TGTGCCAGCAGTCGACAGGTTGAAGCTTTCTTT. Its translation: CASSRQVEAFF.

The J gene is TRBJ2-5, the V gene TRBV5-5; D is uncertain. The germline CDR1 and CDR2 sequences are SGHKS and YYEKEE (reference sequence). This CDR3 region has 13 residues. Trimming shortened V by 4 bases and J by 1 base, and 8 bases separated the two germline ends. CDR3 loop: CASSVESQETQYF. CDR3 nucleotide sequence: TGTGCCAGCAGCGTCGAGAGCCAAGAGACCCAGTACTTC.

The V call is TRBV5-1, the J call TRBJ2-1; 10 bases agree with TRBD2. CDR1 is SGHRS, CDR2 YFSETQ, per germline. This CDR3 region has 15 residues. The V segment lost 3 bases and the J segment 7 bases; nucleotides outside the gene matches: 7. The CDR3 loop reads CASSSPSGSGNEQFF. For the CDR3, the DNA is TGCGCCAGCAGCTCGCCTAGCGGGAGCGGTAATGAGCAGTTCTTC.

The rearrangement joins TRBV9 to TRBJ2-5; 11 positions match TRBD1. V was clipped by 4 bases and J by 4 bases; unmatched bases: 9. The CDR3 runs 16 residues. Germline V lookup: CDR1 SGDLS, CDR2 YYNGEE. The CDR3 loop is CASSLASGTGGETQYF. DNA of the CDR3: TGTGCCAGCAGCTTAGCCTCCGGGACAGGGGGAGAGACCCAGTACTTC.

Worth noting for this clone: Other nucleotide sequences in the sample specify the same CDR3. CDR3 loop: CATSDSIGGDTDTQYF. The CDR3 coding sequence is TGTGCCACCAGTGATTCCATTGGGGGGGACACAGATACGCAGTATTTT. This chain links TRBV24-1 with TRBJ2-3; 7 positions match TRBD2. In germline, CDR1 is KGHDR, CDR2 SFDVKD. The CDR3 is 16 amino acids. J lost 2 bases, V lost 2 bases, and 6 bases had no gene match.

The chain recombines TRBV28 with TRBJ1-2; 7 nucleotides match TRBD1. The CDR3 is made up of 14 amino acids. CDR1 and CDR2 (germline): MDHEN, SYDVKM. Unmatched junction bases numbered 5, after V lost 2 bases and J lost 5 bases. The CDR3 nucleotides are TGTGCCAGCAGTTTAGGAGGGGGCGGGTATGGCTACACCTTC. It translates to CASSLGGGGYGYTF.

The rearrangement joins TRBV28 to TRBJ1-1; 7 positions match TRBD1. This CDR3 has 13 amino acids. The trim removed 6 bases at V and 6 bases at J, leaving 7 bases unmatched. The germline V gene has CDR1 MDHEN and CDR2 SYDVKM. The CDR3 DNA is TGTGCCAGCAGCTTAGACAGGGTGGCTGAAGCTTTCTTT. This gives the protein CASSLDRVAEAFF.

On this clone itself: The same CDR3 can be traced to other DNA sequences in this sample. This chain links TRBV18 with TRBJ2-7; the D gene is possibly TRBD1 (5 bases). This CDR3 spans 14 amino acids. The V end lost 3 bases, the J end lost 2 bases, and 11 bases lay between the germline ends. Per the germline V gene, CDR1 is KGHSH and CDR2 is LQKENI. CDR3: CASSPRQGTYEQYF. DNA for the CDR3: TGTGCCAGCTCACCGCGGCAGGGAACCTACGAGCAGTACTTC.

The rearrangement uses TRBV7-2 and TRBJ1-4; weak D call: TRBD1 (6 bases). CDR3 length equals 14 residues. The germline CDR1 and CDR2 sequences are SGHTA and FQGNSA. V was trimmed by 6 bases and J by 2 bases, leaving 10 bases between them. The CDR3 DNA reads as TGTGCCAGCAGAGGGGGACGGACTAATGAAAAACTGTTTTTT. Protein sequence: CASRGGRTNEKLFF.

This chain links TRBV28 with TRBJ2-6; TRBD1 might be the D (5 bases). This CDR3 spans 16 amino acids. The germline gives CDR1 MDHEN, CDR2 SYDVKM. Trimming pared 2 bases from V and 3 bases from J, leaving 11 bases between. The chain's CDR3 is CASSLMAGLGANVLTF. The CDR3 DNA is TGTGCCAGCAGTTTAATGGCAGGGCTTGGGGCCAACGTCCTGACTTTC.